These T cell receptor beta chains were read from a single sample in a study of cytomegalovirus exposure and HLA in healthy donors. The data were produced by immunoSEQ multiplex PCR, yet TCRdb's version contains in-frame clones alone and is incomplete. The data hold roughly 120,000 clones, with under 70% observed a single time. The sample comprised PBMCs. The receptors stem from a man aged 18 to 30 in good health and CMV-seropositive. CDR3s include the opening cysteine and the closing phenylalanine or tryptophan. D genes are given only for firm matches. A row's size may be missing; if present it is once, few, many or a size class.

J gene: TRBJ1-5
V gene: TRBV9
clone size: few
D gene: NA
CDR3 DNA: TGTGCCAGCAGCGTATACGGTGATCAGCCCCAGCATTTT
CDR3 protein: CASSVYGDQPQHF

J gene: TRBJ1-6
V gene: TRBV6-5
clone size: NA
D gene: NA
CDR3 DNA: TGTGCCAGCAGTAGACAGAAAAATAATTCACCCCTCCACTTT
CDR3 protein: CASSRQKNNSPLHF

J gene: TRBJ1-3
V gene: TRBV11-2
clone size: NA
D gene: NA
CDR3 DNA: TGTGCCAGCAGCTCGGACTCTAACTCTGGAAACACCATATATTTT
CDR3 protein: CASSSDSNSGNTIYF

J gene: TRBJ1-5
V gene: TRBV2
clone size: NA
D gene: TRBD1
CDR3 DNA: TGTGCCAGCAGTATACTGGGGACAGTGACGGGCCAGCCCCAGCATTTT
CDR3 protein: CASSILGTVTGQPQHF

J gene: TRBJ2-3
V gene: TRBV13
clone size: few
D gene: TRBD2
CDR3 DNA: TGTGCCAGCAGCCTGCGGAGACTAGCAATTTTACGCTCAGATACGCAGTATTTT
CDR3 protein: CASSLRRLAILRSDTQYF

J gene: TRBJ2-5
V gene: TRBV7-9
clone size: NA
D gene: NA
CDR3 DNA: TGTGCCAGCAGCTTACAGGTACAGGAGACCCAGTACTTC
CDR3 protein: CASSLQVQETQYF

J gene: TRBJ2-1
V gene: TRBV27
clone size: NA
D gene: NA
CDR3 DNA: TGTGCCAGCAGTTTTTATGGCACCTCCAATGAGCAGTTCTTC
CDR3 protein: CASSFYGTSNEQFF

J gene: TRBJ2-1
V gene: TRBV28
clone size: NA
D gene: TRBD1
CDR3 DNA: TGTGCCAGCAGTTACCGGGACAGGGTCAGCCATGAGCAGTTCTTC
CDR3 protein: CASSYRDRVSHEQFF

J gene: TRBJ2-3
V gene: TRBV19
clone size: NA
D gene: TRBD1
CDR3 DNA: TGTGCCAGTAGTATAGACGTTGGGACAGGGATCACAGATACGCAGTATTTT
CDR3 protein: CASSIDVGTGITDTQYF

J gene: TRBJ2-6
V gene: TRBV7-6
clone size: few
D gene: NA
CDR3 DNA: TGTGCCAGCAGCTTAGTGCCGTCGGTTCCCGTGGCCAACGTCCTGACTTTC
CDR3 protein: CASSLVPSVPVANVLTF

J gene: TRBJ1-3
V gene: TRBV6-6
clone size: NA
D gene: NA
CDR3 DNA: TGTGCCAGCACCTCAGGGGCTGGCATATATTTT
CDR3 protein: CASTSGAGIYF

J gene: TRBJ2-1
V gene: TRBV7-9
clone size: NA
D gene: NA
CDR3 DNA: TGTTCCAGCAGCTTAGTTAACCGGGGGCAGTTCTTC
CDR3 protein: CSSSLVNRGQFF

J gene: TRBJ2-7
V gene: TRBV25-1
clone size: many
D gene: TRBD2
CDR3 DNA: TGTGCCAGCAGTGTAGAAGCGGGGGATAACGAGCAGTACTTC
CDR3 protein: CASSVEAGDNEQYF

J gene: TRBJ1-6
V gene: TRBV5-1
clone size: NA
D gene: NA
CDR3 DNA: TGCGCCAGCAGCTTGGGGGCCACACCCCTCCACTTT
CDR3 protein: CASSLGATPLHF

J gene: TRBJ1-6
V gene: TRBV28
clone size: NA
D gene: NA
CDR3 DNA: TGTGCCAGCAGTTTAGCTATCGGGGGGTACTCCTATAATTCACCCCTCCACTTT
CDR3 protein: CASSLAIGGYSYNSPLHF

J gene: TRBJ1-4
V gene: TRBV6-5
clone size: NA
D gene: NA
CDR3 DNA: TGTGCCAGCAGTAGGACGGGATATGAAAAACTGTTTTTT
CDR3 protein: CASSRTGYEKLFF

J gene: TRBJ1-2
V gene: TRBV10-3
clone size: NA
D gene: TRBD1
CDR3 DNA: TGTGCCATCAGTGACGGGACAGGGGCCGTCTCTAACTATGGCTACACCTTC
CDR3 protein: CAISDGTGAVSNYGYTF

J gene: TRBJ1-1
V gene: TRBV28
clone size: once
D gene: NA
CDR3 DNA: TGTGCCAGCCGACGGACACTGAACACTGAAGCTTTCTTT
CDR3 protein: CASRRTLNTEAFF

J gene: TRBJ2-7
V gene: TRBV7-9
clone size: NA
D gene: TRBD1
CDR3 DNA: TGTGCCAGCAGCCTGCAATACACAGGGGGCTTAGGGTCCTACGAGCAGTACTTC
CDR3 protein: CASSLQYTGGLGSYEQYF

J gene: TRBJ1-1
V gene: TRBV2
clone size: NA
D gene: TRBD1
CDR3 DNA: TGTGCCAGCAATTACAGGGGGAATACTGAAGCTTTCTTT
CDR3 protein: CASNYRGNTEAFF

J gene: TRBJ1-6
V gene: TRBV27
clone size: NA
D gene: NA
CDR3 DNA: TGTGCCAGCAGTTTAATAGCAGGGCTGGATTCACCCCTCCACTTT
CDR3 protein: CASSLIAGLDSPLHF

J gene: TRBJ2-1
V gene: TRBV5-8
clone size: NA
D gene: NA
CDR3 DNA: TGTGCCAGCAGCTTTAGCCGCTACAATGAGCAGTTCTTC
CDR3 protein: CASSFSRYNEQFF

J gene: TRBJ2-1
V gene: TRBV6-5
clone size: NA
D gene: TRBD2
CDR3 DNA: TGTGCCAGCAGTTACATGGGACTAGCCGAGAGGAATGAGCAGTTCTTC
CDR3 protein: CASSYMGLAERNEQFF

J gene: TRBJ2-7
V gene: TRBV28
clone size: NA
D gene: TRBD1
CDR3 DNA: TGTGCCAGCAGTTCCCAGGGACAGCATACCTACGAGCAGTACTTC
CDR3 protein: CASSSQGQHTYEQYF

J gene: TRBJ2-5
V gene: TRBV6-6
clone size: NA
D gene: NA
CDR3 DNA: TGTGCCAGCAGCCCGAGCGGGGAGACCCAGTACTTC
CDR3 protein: CASSPSGETQYF

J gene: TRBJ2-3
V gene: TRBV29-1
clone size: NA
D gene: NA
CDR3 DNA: TGCAGCGTTGAACCCGAGGGCCGCACAGATACGCAGTATTTT
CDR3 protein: CSVEPEGRTDTQYF

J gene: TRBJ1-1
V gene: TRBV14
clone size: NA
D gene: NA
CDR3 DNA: TGTGCCAGCTCTGGGTACTCTCGAGTAGGACTTGCTTTCTTT
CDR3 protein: CASSGYSRVGLAFF

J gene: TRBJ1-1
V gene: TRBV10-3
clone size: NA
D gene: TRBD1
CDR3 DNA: TGTGCCATCAGACAGGGGTGGGACACTGAAGCTTTCTTT
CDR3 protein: CAIRQGWDTEAFF

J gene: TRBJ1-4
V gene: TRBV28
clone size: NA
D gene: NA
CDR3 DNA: TGTGCCAGCAGGCTTTCGGGAGCAACTAATGAAAAACTGTTTTTT
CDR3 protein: CASRLSGATNEKLFF

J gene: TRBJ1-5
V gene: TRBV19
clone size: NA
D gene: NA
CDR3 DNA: TGTGCCAGTAGGAGGACAGCCAGCTATCAGCCCCAGCATTTT
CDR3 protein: CASRRTASYQPQHF

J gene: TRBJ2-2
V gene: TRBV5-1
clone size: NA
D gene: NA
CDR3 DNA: TGCGCCAGCCGAGAAAGGGACCAGGGGACCGGGGAGCTGTTTTTT
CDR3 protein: CASRERDQGTGELFF

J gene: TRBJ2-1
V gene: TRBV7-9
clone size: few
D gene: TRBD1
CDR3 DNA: TGTGCCAGCAGCTTAGATAGGGACAGGGGACACAATGAGCAGTTCTTC
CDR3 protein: CASSLDRDRGHNEQFF

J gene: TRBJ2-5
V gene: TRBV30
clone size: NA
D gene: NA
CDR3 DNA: TGTGCCTGGAGTGGGGGCCAGGCCTTGAAAGAGACCCAGTACTTC
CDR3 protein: CAWSGGQALKETQYF

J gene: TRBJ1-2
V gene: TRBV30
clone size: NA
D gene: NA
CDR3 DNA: TGTGCCTGGAGCATTCTAGGATCCCTTTATGGCTACACCTTC
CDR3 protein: CAWSILGSLYGYTF

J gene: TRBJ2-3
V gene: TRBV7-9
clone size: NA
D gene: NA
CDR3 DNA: TGTGCCAGCAGCTTACCGCGGGATACGCAGTATTTT
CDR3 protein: CASSLPRDTQYF

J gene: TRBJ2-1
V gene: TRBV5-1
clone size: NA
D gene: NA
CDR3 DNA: TGCGCCAGCAGCTTGGCGGACTCGAATCCCTACAATGAGCAGTTCTTC
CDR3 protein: CASSLADSNPYNEQFF

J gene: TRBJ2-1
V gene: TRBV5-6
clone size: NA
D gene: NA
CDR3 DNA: TGTGCCAGCAGCACCGGGATTAACAATGAGCAGTTCTTC
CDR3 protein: CASSTGINNEQFF

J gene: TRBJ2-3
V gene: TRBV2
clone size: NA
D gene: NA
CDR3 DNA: TGTGCCAGCAGTGGTCAGGAGGCAGATACGCAGTATTTT
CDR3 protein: CASSGQEADTQYF

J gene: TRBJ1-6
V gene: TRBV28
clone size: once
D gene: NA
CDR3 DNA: TGTGCCAGCAGTTTATTAGGGAGCGGTGGTTACCGTCCCCTCCACTTT
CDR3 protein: CASSLLGSGGYRPLHF

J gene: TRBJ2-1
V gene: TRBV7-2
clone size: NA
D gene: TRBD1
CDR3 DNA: TGTGCCAGCAGCTTGGGACAGGGTCATGGCAATGAGCAGTTCTTC
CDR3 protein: CASSLGQGHGNEQFF

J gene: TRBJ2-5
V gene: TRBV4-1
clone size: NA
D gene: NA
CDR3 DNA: TGCGCCAGCAGCCAATTTTCCAGCGGGGAGACCCAGTACTTC
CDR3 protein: CASSQFSSGETQYF

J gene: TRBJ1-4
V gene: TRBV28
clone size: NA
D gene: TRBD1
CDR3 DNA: TGTGCCAGCAGTTTGAACACAGGGGCTAATGAAAAACTGTTTTTT
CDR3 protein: CASSLNTGANEKLFF

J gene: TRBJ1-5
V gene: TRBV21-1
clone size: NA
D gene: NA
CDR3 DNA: TGTGCCAGCAGCAAAAGAGGAGGCTCTAGCAATCAGCCCCAGCATTTT
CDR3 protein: CASSKRGGSSNQPQHF

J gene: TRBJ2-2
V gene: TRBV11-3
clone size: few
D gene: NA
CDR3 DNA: TGTGCCAGCAGCCCCCAGGGCGATGAGAACGGGGAGCTGTTTTTT
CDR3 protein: CASSPQGDENGELFF